The T cell receptor (beta chain) under discussion was sequenced for a study of blood T cell repertoires in COVID-19 (dated by TCRdb to 2018 to 2021). Notes on the research overall: Collaborator samples came from the United States, Italy and Spain and covered acute and convalescent phases of COVID-19. The repertoires were released in a freely available public database intended as a resource for research on the immune response to SARS-CoV-2. Subjects who had been exposed to COVID-19, were actively infected with it, or had recovered from it provided the deeply sampled blood TCRbeta repertoires that made up the dataset. Nearly every sample came with metadata listing a de-identified subject ID, COVID-19 status, age in years and sex. The samples were drawn from two sources: the first 160 participants of the ongoing ImmuneRACE study, and 1,000 to 1,500 subjects contributed by 6 global collaborators. The material from the prospective study consisted of cDNA or gDNA derived from T cells, B-cell-depleted T cells, or PBMCs. Where HLA class I and class II types were available, the types were taken from metadata supplied by the sample provider, not from assay-based typing.

Study-level results and caveats: Clinical and demographic metadata were provided uncurated, with the amount varying by source and participant.

In Seattle, one collaborating source enrolled patients while the infection was active and tracked those patients longitudinally over the course of disease. The collaborating institutions used their own protocols to collect whole blood in K2EDTA tubes. For TCRbeta analysis, collaborators shipped samples in one of three forms: frozen whole blood, isolated PBMCs, or DNA extracted from either of those sample types. V is pruned by 2 bases and J by 5 bases, leaving 12 bases of the junction without a gene match. In the germline V gene, CDR1 corresponds to MNHNS and CDR2 to SASEGT. The CDR3 numbers 17 residues from cysteine through phenylalanine. Only CDR3 DNA remains: 51 bases, in frame from the first base. Comments on this clone: No antigen is known for it. No base qualities exist here, and no much larger clone lies one base off it.

The immunoSEQ Assay, a bias-controlled multiplex PCR, was used to amplify TCRbeta CDR3 regions from genomic DNA. The authors' analysis ran thus. The number of nucleated cells in each sample was estimated by amplification of reference gene primers within the assay. Sequence reads were collapsed and filtered to measure the absolute abundance of every unique TCRbeta CDR3 rearrangement. For each sample, productive Simpson clonality was calculated as the square root of Simpson's diversity index across productive rearrangements. TCRdb limited this immuneACCESS table to in-frame rearrangements with V and J called. A share of clones is missing; checked studies link under half to unresolved V genes, and the rest is unexplained. The DNA was the basis for D and trimming; V, J and clone size are from that table. The sample data list about 34,000 clones, and about 85% of these were observed just once. The ten largest clones capture about 3% of the sample.

The chain is made from TRBV6-1 and TRBJ1-2, with 9 central nucleotides matching TRBD1. Sequenced material: peripheral blood. The sequence derives from a man between 65 and 85 years old with COVID-19, enrolled during active disease. The CDR3 reads as follows: CASSEYSRGQGSYGYTF. The DNA sequence is TGTGCCAGCAGTGAATACTCGAGGGGACAGGGTTCGTATGGCTACACCTTC.